The rows below give T cell receptor beta chains drawn from one sample of a study of T cells in Graves' hyperthyroidism and ophthalmopathy. One entry per CDR3 protein results from TCRdb running MiXCR on the multiplex PCR reads. The data hold about 640,000 distinct CDR3 sequences, with around 21% observed a single time. Source material: blood. These receptors came from a man aged 30 to 39 with Graves' ophthalmopathy. CDR3s include the opening cysteine and the closing phenylalanine or tryptophan. D genes are given only for firm matches. Not all rows give a size; the values are once, few, many and, for expanded clones, a class.

d_call: TRBD2; j_call: TRBJ2-1; v_call: TRBV15; clone_size: few; cdr3_nt: TGTGCCACCAGCAGGGAAGGACTAGCGGGGGGGATCTACAATGAGCAGTTCTTC; cdr3_aa: CATSREGLAGGIYNEQFF
d_call: NA; j_call: TRBJ1-6; v_call: TRBV11-2; clone_size: NA; cdr3_nt: TGTGCCAGCAGCTCGGGGCAGCCAAATTCACCCCTCCACTTT; cdr3_aa: CASSSGQPNSPLHF
d_call: TRBD2; j_call: TRBJ2-1; v_call: TRBV6-2/TRBV6-3; clone_size: NA; cdr3_nt: TGTGCCACTTCGGGGGGGGGGGTCCACAATGAGCAGTTCTTC; cdr3_aa: CATSGGGVHNEQFF
d_call: TRBD1; j_call: TRBJ1-1; v_call: TRBV5-1; clone_size: many; cdr3_nt: TGCGCCAGCAGCTCATACAGGGGGATCACTGAAGCTTTCTTT; cdr3_aa: CASSSYRGITEAFF
d_call: NA; j_call: TRBJ2-3; v_call: TRBV7-6; clone_size: NA; cdr3_nt: TGTGCCAGCAGCTCGATGAGCGTCCTCACAGATACGCAGTATTTT; cdr3_aa: CASSSMSVLTDTQYF
d_call: TRBD1; j_call: TRBJ2-2; v_call: TRBV5-1; clone_size: many; cdr3_nt: TGCGCCAGCAGTCCCGGGACAGGGGGCGGCGGGGAGCTGTTTTTT; cdr3_aa: CASSPGTGGGGELFF
d_call: TRBD1; j_call: TRBJ2-4; v_call: TRBV28; clone_size: many; cdr3_nt: TGTGCCAGCAGTTCGGGACAGTTAGCCAAAAACATTCAGTACTTC; cdr3_aa: CASSSGQLAKNIQYF
d_call: NA; j_call: TRBJ2-3; v_call: TRBV6-5; clone_size: NA; cdr3_nt: TGTGCCAGCAGTTCAGGGGACCATGATACGCAGTATTTT; cdr3_aa: CASSSGDHDTQYF
d_call: NA; j_call: TRBJ2-5; v_call: TRBV3-1; clone_size: many; cdr3_nt: TGTGCCAGCAGCCAAGATTGGGGAAAAGAGACCCAGTACTTC; cdr3_aa: CASSQDWGKETQYF
d_call: TRBD2; j_call: TRBJ2-7; v_call: TRBV11-1; clone_size: few; cdr3_nt: TGTGCCAGCAGCCTATTCGGGACTAGCGGTTACGAGCAGTACTTC; cdr3_aa: CASSLFGTSGYEQYF
d_call: NA; j_call: TRBJ2-4; v_call: TRBV27; clone_size: NA; cdr3_nt: TGTGCCAGCGTGACACTTTGGGCCAAAAACATTCAGTACTTC; cdr3_aa: CASVTLWAKNIQYF
d_call: TRBD1; j_call: TRBJ2-3; v_call: TRBV19; clone_size: few; cdr3_nt: TGTGCCAGTAGTACGGACAGGGAGTTAGATACGCAGTATTTT; cdr3_aa: CASSTDRELDTQYF
d_call: TRBD1; j_call: TRBJ1-4; v_call: TRBV28; clone_size: many; cdr3_nt: TGTGCCAGCAGCAACACACTCCACAGGGGAACTAATGAAAAACTGTTTTTT; cdr3_aa: CASSNTLHRGTNEKLFF
d_call: TRBD1; j_call: TRBJ2-7; v_call: TRBV18; clone_size: NA; cdr3_nt: TGTGCCAGCTCACCAACAGGGGACCAGCTCTACGAGCAGTACTTC; cdr3_aa: CASSPTGDQLYEQYF
d_call: NA; j_call: TRBJ1-2; v_call: TRBV29-1; clone_size: NA; cdr3_nt: TGCAGCGCCCTCGTCCGGGCTGGCTACACCTTC; cdr3_aa: CSALVRAGYTF
d_call: NA; j_call: TRBJ1-2; v_call: TRBV4-2; clone_size: NA; cdr3_nt: TGTGCCAGCAGCCAAGATCTAAGCTATGGCTACACCTTC; cdr3_aa: CASSQDLSYGYTF
d_call: NA; j_call: TRBJ1-5; v_call: TRBV19; clone_size: NA; cdr3_nt: TGTGCCAGTAGTGTAGGGGGGCTAGGGAATCAGCCCCAGCATTTT; cdr3_aa: CASSVGGLGNQPQHF